This record looks at one T cell receptor (beta chain) sequence and its context. This sample is drawn from a study of neoadjuvant anti-PD-1 for oral cavity cancer. Study context: Patients without progression got a fourth dose around day 43.

Produced via immunoSEQ multiplex PCR; TCRdb's table is partial and in-frame only. Counted here are 72,000 or so clones, around 80% occurring once; the ten biggest clones make up about 3.4%. These oral cavity squamous cell carcinomas were HPV-negative and locally advanced. This CDR3 is 14 amino acids long. Trimming removed 5 bases from V and 2 bases from J; junction bases left unmatched: 3. Germline V gene data show CDR1 as MNHEY and CDR2 as SVGAGI. This chain links TRBV6-5 with TRBJ2-7, with 10 bases lining up with TRBD2. The material sequenced was PBMCs, taken before nivolumab (anti-PD-1) treatment. This TCR came from a person aged 40 to 85 with oral cavity squamous cell carcinoma. The chain's CDR3 is CASSQREGPYEQYF. Here the CDR3 DNA reads TGTGCCAGCAGTCAGCGGGAGGGCCCCTACGAGCAGTACTTC.